This T cell receptor beta chain comes out of a study of response to subunit inactivated influenza vaccine. This clonotype has only a few counts. Its target is not known. TCRdb reprocessed the RT-PCR reads via MiXCR and lists one record per CDR3 protein. Among about 830,000 distinct CDR3 sequences, around 18% were seen once, and the ten largest hold roughly a tenth. This CDR3 is 18 amino acids long. The V gene's germline CDR1 is LNHNV and CDR2 YYDKDF (reference sequence). With 1 base clipped from V and 4 bases from J, the junction kept 13 bases outside the gene matches. Study-wide results and caveats: The authors offered the suggestion that each seasonal influenza vaccination recruits few new T cells.

This chain joins TRBV15 and TRBJ2-1; 7 bases are a match to TRBD2. Here the sequenced sample was PBMCs from blood, taken about 5 days after vaccination. This TCR derives from a man aged 50 to 59 who received an inactivated influenza vaccine. The CDR3 protein is CATSRVGTLTSLYNEQFF. CDR3 nucleotides: TGTGCCACCAGCAGAGTTGGGACGCTGACTAGCCTGTACAATGAGCAGTTCTTC.